This is a list of T cell receptor beta chains from one sample in a study of blood T cell repertoires in COVID-19. Repertoires were generated with immunoSEQ multiplex PCR, while TCRdb's copy carries only in-frame clones and drops some. The sample lists some 180,000 clones; around four fifths were seen once. The sample was peripheral blood. The origin of the receptors is a woman aged 40 to 50 with COVID-19, enrolled during active disease. CDR3s include the opening cysteine and the closing phenylalanine or tryptophan. Fields, in order: CDR3 protein, CDR3 DNA, D gene, V gene, clone size, J gene. D genes are given only for firm matches. Expanded clones are given a class, and other clones once, few, many or no size at all.

CDR3aa: CASSFRTGQNEQFF; CDR3nt: TGTGCCAGCAGTTTCCGGACAGGACAGAATGAGCAGTTCTTC; d_gene: TRBD1; v_gene: TRBV28; abundance: -; j_gene: TRBJ2-1
CDR3aa: CASSIPLGPSGNTIYF; CDR3nt: TGTGCCAGTAGTATACCCCTTGGGCCCTCTGGAAACACCATATATTTT; d_gene: -; v_gene: TRBV19; abundance: -; j_gene: TRBJ1-3
CDR3aa: CASSPPGGGRSFTEAFF; CDR3nt: TGTGCCAGCAGCCCTCCCGGGGGGGGACGGAGCTTCACTGAAGCTTTCTTT; d_gene: -; v_gene: TRBV7-9; abundance: -; j_gene: TRBJ1-1
CDR3aa: CASSARTGWYEQFF; CDR3nt: TGTGCCAGTAGCGCGAGAACAGGGTGGTATGAGCAGTTCTTC; d_gene: -; v_gene: TRBV19; abundance: -; j_gene: TRBJ2-1
CDR3aa: CASSSITTGQFYNEQFF; CDR3nt: TGTGCCAGCAGCTCGATAACGACAGGGCAATTCTACAATGAGCAGTTCTTC; d_gene: TRBD1; v_gene: TRBV11-2; abundance: few; j_gene: TRBJ2-1
CDR3aa: CASSRGGAEEKLFF; CDR3nt: TGTGCCAGCTCCCGGGGGGGCGCAGAGGAAAAACTGTTTTTT; d_gene: -; v_gene: TRBV18; abundance: -; j_gene: TRBJ1-4
CDR3aa: CASSEGAYEQYF; CDR3nt: TGCGCCAGCAGTGAAGGAGCTTACGAGCAGTACTTC; d_gene: -; v_gene: TRBV10-1; abundance: -; j_gene: TRBJ2-7
CDR3aa: CASRSIVLGLAEEGYQETQYF; CDR3nt: TGTGCCAGTAGAAGTATAGTCTTGGGACTAGCGGAGGAGGGGTACCAAGAGACCCAGTACTTC; d_gene: TRBD2; v_gene: TRBV19; abundance: -; j_gene: TRBJ2-5
CDR3aa: CASSDRNEKLFF; CDR3nt: TGTGCCAGCAGTGATCGGAATGAAAAACTGTTTTTT; d_gene: -; v_gene: TRBV6-4; abundance: -; j_gene: TRBJ1-4
CDR3aa: CASSQGSGGMGDTQYF; CDR3nt: TGTGCCAGCAGCCAGGGGAGCGGGGGCATGGGGGATACGCAGTATTTT; d_gene: TRBD2; v_gene: TRBV4-2; abundance: -; j_gene: TRBJ2-3
CDR3aa: CASSPDRTGWGYTF; CDR3nt: TGTGCCAGCTCCCCTGATCGGACAGGGTGGGGCTACACCTTC; d_gene: TRBD1; v_gene: TRBV18; abundance: -; j_gene: TRBJ1-2
CDR3aa: CASSQGTGENSNQPQHF; CDR3nt: TGTGCCAGCAGCCAGGGGACAGGCGAAAATAGCAATCAGCCCCAGCATTTT; d_gene: TRBD1; v_gene: TRBV3-1/TRBV3-2; abundance: -; j_gene: TRBJ1-5
CDR3aa: CASSLDGTDNTGELFF; CDR3nt: TGTGCCAGCAGCTTGGACGGGACAGATAACACCGGGGAGCTGTTTTTT; d_gene: TRBD1; v_gene: TRBV5-6; abundance: -; j_gene: TRBJ2-2
CDR3aa: CASSPAGGTPNEQFF; CDR3nt: TGTGCCAGCAGTCCAGCGGGAGGTACGCCTAATGAGCAGTTCTTC; d_gene: TRBD2; v_gene: TRBV6-5; abundance: once; j_gene: TRBJ2-1
CDR3aa: CASSLGAGREGEQFF; CDR3nt: TGTGCCAGCAGCTTAGGAGCAGGGCGGGAGGGTGAGCAGTTCTTC; d_gene: TRBD2; v_gene: TRBV7-9; abundance: few; j_gene: TRBJ2-1
CDR3aa: CASRLAGGNEQFF; CDR3nt: TGTGCCAGCAGGCTAGCGGGAGGCAATGAGCAGTTCTTC; d_gene: TRBD2; v_gene: TRBV6-5; abundance: -; j_gene: TRBJ2-1
CDR3aa: CASKPTGVGGYTF; CDR3nt: TGTGCCAGCAAACCGACAGGGGTGGGTGGCTACACCTTC; d_gene: TRBD1; v_gene: TRBV27; abundance: many; j_gene: TRBJ1-2
CDR3aa: CASSYRNQPQHF; CDR3nt: TGTGCCAGCAGTTACCGGAATCAGCCCCAGCATTTT; d_gene: -; v_gene: TRBV6-5; abundance: -; j_gene: TRBJ1-5
CDR3aa: CASRQGSQETQYF; CDR3nt: TGTGCCAGCAGGCAGGGGAGCCAAGAGACCCAGTACTTC; d_gene: -; v_gene: TRBV12-3/TRBV12-4; abundance: -; j_gene: TRBJ2-5
CDR3aa: CASSLVLAGRETEAFF; CDR3nt: TGCGCCAGCAGCTTGGTTTTGGCAGGGAGGGAAACTGAAGCTTTCTTT; d_gene: -; v_gene: TRBV5-1; abundance: -; j_gene: TRBJ1-1
CDR3aa: CASSLSVNTEAFF; CDR3nt: TGTGCCAGCAGCTTATCTGTGAACACTGAAGCTTTCTTT; d_gene: -; v_gene: TRBV5-6; abundance: -; j_gene: TRBJ1-1
CDR3aa: CASTAAGPFYNEQFF; CDR3nt: TGTGCCAGCACCGCAGCGGGACCTTTCTACAATGAGCAGTTCTTC; d_gene: TRBD2; v_gene: TRBV2; abundance: -; j_gene: TRBJ2-1
CDR3aa: CASSLYGTPTHEQFF; CDR3nt: TGTGCCAGCAGTTTATATGGGACTCCCACCCATGAGCAGTTCTTC; d_gene: -; v_gene: TRBV28; abundance: -; j_gene: TRBJ2-1
CDR3aa: CASSLARAGYTF; CDR3nt: TGTGCCAGCAGTTTAGCCAGGGCTGGCTACACCTTC; d_gene: -; v_gene: TRBV12-3/TRBV12-4; abundance: -; j_gene: TRBJ1-2
CDR3aa: CASSFELAGYYEQYF; CDR3nt: TGCGCCAGCAGCTTCGAGCTAGCGGGATACTACGAGCAGTACTTC; d_gene: TRBD2; v_gene: TRBV5-1; abundance: -; j_gene: TRBJ2-7
CDR3aa: CASSLNLAYNEQFF; CDR3nt: TGTGCCAGCAGTTTAAATCTAGCCTACAATGAGCAGTTCTTC; d_gene: -; v_gene: TRBV28; abundance: -; j_gene: TRBJ2-1
CDR3aa: CASSLAGNEQFF; CDR3nt: TGTGCCAGCAGCTTAGCGGGCAATGAGCAGTTCTTC; d_gene: -; v_gene: TRBV11-2; abundance: -; j_gene: TRBJ2-1
CDR3aa: CASSISFWAIVGGGVGNEQFF; CDR3nt: TGTGCCAGTAGTATATCGTTTTGGGCTATTGTGGGGGGAGGAGTGGGTAATGAGCAGTTCTTC; d_gene: -; v_gene: TRBV19; abundance: -; j_gene: TRBJ2-1
CDR3aa: CASTYRDRNTEAFF; CDR3nt: TGTGCCAGCACCTACCGGGACAGAAATACTGAAGCTTTCTTT; d_gene: TRBD1; v_gene: TRBV6-5; abundance: -; j_gene: TRBJ1-1
CDR3aa: CASSQGFGRTYEQYF; CDR3nt: TGTGCCAGCAGCCAAGGGTTTGGGAGGACCTACGAGCAGTACTTC; d_gene: -; v_gene: TRBV14; abundance: -; j_gene: TRBJ2-7
CDR3aa: CASSGTGGKNIQYF; CDR3nt: TGTGCCAGTAGTGGGACAGGGGGCAAAAACATTCAGTACTTC; d_gene: TRBD1; v_gene: TRBV19; abundance: -; j_gene: TRBJ2-4
CDR3aa: CASSLGQHLNGQPQHF; CDR3nt: TGTGCCAGCAGTTTGGGACAGCACCTCAACGGGCAGCCCCAGCATTTT; d_gene: TRBD1; v_gene: TRBV5-5; abundance: -; j_gene: TRBJ1-5
CDR3aa: CASSSGTGDYGYTF; CDR3nt: TGTGCCAGCAGCTCGGGGACAGGAGACTATGGCTACACCTTC; d_gene: TRBD1; v_gene: TRBV5-4; abundance: -; j_gene: TRBJ1-2
CDR3aa: CASGPGQGGTEAFF; CDR3nt: TGTGCTAGTGGCCCCGGGCAGGGAGGCACTGAAGCTTTCTTT; d_gene: -; v_gene: TRBV12-5; abundance: -; j_gene: TRBJ1-1
CDR3aa: CASSDSDSNQPQHF; CDR3nt: TGCGCCAGCAGTGACAGTGATAGCAATCAGCCCCAGCATTTT; d_gene: -; v_gene: TRBV10-2; abundance: few; j_gene: TRBJ1-5
CDR3aa: CASAAQRGGAKNIQYF; CDR3nt: TGTGCCAGTGCAGCCCAGCGGGGGGGAGCCAAAAACATTCAGTACTTC; d_gene: TRBD2; v_gene: TRBV2; abundance: -; j_gene: TRBJ2-4
CDR3aa: CASSDRGLNYGYTF; CDR3nt: TGTGCCAGCAGTGACAGGGGTCTTAACTATGGCTACACCTTC; d_gene: TRBD1; v_gene: TRBV27; abundance: -; j_gene: TRBJ1-2